The present T cell receptor beta chain was sequenced within a study of control samples from healthy donors and cancer patients. The CDR3 has 15 residues. J gave up 8 bases and V 3 bases, and 13 bases lay outside the gene matches. Germline V gene lookup returns CDR1 SGHRS and CDR2 YFSETQ. Libraries were prepared by immunoSEQ multiplex PCR; TCRdb keeps only in-frame clonotypes and omits some of them. The repertoire holds around 140,000 clones, with approximately 94% as singletons. The sequence was obtained from a man aged 35-49 years in good health. The source material was blood. The J gene is TRBJ1-2, the V gene TRBV5-1; 7 nucleotides agree with TRBD1. CDR3 amino acids: CASSSNADRVRGYTF. The CDR3 region has the DNA TGCGCCAGCAGCTCCAACGCCGACAGGGTGAGAGGCTACACCTTC.